The 4 T cell receptor beta chains reported below all come from one sample, sequenced in a study of PD-1 blockade in classical Hodgkin lymphoma. Profiled with immunoSEQ multiplex PCR; TCRdb holds only in-frame clones, not every one. Altogether approximately 59,000 clones are present, less than 95% being singletons, with the ten largest covering about 9.4%. Brentuximab vedotin exposure varied, and every patient relapsed after autologous stem cell transplantation. The sequencing used peripheral blood mononuclear cells (PBMCs), collected before the second cycle of nivolumab. Every receptor here comes from a human donor with classical Hodgkin lymphoma.

This clone appeared a single time. This chain joins TRBV30 and TRBJ1-2; D remains ambiguous. Trimming took off 5 bases at V and 2 bases at J, with 6 bases between the two ends. The germline V gene has CDR1 GTSNPN and CDR2 SVGIG (reference sequence). CDR3 length equals 11 residues. CDR3 DNA: TGTGCCTGGCGGGTAAACTATGGCTACACCTTC. This gives the protein CAWRVNYGYTF.

The gene calls are TRBV9 and TRBJ2-7, with 11 bases aligning to TRBD2. This CDR3 has 15 residues. V lost 4 bases to trimming and J lost 1 base; unmatched junction nucleotides: 4. In germline, CDR1 is SGDLS, CDR2 YYNGEE. CDR3 nucleotides: TGTGCCAGCAGCACTGGGACTAGCGGATCCTACGAGCAGTACTTC. It is translated as CASSTGTSGSYEQYF.

This clone came up once. The rearrangement uses TRBV4-1 and TRBJ1-3; the D is unclear. The CDR3 contains 15 residues. CDR1 and CDR2 (germline): MGHRA, YSYEKL. The V and J ends lost 2 bases and 4 bases respectively, with 12 bases between them. The CDR3 nucleotides are TGCGCCAGCAGCCAAAACCGGGAGACCGGAAACACCATATATTTT. As protein: CASSQNRETGNTIYF.

The chain uses TRBV9 and TRBJ1-3; possible D gene TRBD1, 5 bases. V lost 6 bases, J lost 3 bases, and 10 bases lay in between. Germline V gives CDR1 SGDLS, CDR2 YYNGEE. This CDR3 is 13 amino acids long. This CDR3 reads CASTLGGGNTIYF. Written as DNA, the CDR3 is TGTGCCAGCACCCTTGGGGGTGGAAACACCATATATTTT.